This T cell receptor (beta chain) was observed in a study of CD8+CD57+ T cells in acquired aplastic anemia. Across the study: An average of about 3.4 ug of DNA was obtained from sorted CD4+ and CD8+ cells. Reads per healthy sample averaged around 9.9 million (CD4+) and 11 million to 12 million (CD8+). Study-level findings and limits: Found in both controls and patients were around 29 CD8+ CDR3 sequences. Levels of CD8+ Simpson's diversity were not significantly distinct in patients versus controls.

There are many counts of this clonotype. The antigen is not known. CDR3 and TCR beta VDJ profiling relied on genomic DNA as the template. TCRdb independently ran MiXCR on the reads; one entry per CDR3 protein. The data contain approximately 160,000 distinct CDR3 sequences, 35% to 55% of them singletons. In germline, CDR1 is SNHLY, CDR2 FYNNEI. V shed 4 bases and J 5 bases; nucleotides not matched to a gene: 13. The length of the CDR3 is 18 residues. This clonotype originated in a human donor in good health. V is TRBV2 and J is TRBJ1-5, with 11 bases lining up with TRBD1. Sequenced material: sorted CD4+, CD8+, or CD8+CD57+ T cells (not recorded which) from PBMCs. The CDR3: CASSALLSGTGGDQPQHF. In DNA, the CDR3 is TGTGCCAGCAGTGCTCTCCTTTCCGGGACAGGGGGGGATCAGCCCCAGCATTTT.